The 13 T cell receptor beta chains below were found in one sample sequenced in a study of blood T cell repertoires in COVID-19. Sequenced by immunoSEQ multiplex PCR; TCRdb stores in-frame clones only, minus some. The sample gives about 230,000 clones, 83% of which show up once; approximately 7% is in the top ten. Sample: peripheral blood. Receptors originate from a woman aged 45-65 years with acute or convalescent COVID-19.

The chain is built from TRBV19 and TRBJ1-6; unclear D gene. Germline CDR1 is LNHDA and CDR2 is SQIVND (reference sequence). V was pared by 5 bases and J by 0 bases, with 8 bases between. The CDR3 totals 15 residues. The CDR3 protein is CASSEGSSYNSPLHF. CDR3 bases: TGTGCCAGTAGTGAAGGGAGCTCCTATAATTCACCCCTCCACTTT.

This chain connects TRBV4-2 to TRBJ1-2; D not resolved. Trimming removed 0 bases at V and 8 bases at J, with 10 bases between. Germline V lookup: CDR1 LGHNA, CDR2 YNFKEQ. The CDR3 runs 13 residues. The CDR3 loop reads CASSQDGVRGYTF. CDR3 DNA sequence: TGTGCCAGCAGCCAAGACGGGGTTCGCGGCTACACCTTC.

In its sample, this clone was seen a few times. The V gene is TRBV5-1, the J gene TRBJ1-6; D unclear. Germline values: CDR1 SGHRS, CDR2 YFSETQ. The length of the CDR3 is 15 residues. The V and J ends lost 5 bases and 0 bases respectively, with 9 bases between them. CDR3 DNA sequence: TGCGCCAGCAGATTTGGGAGCTCCTATAATTCACCCCTCCACTTT. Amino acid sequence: CASRFGSSYNSPLHF.

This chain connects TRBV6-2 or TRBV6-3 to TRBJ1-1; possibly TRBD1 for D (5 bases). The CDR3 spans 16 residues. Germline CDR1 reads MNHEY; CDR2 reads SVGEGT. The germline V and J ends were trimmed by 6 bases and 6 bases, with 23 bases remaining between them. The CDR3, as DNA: TGTGCCAGCAGCCAGCTTAGCCTCAGGGATCGGTCTGAAGCTTTCTTT. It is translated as CASSQLSLRDRSEAFF.

CDR3 loop: CASIPQGFGQPQHF. CDR3 DNA: TGTGCCAGCATTCCACAGGGATTCGGTCAGCCCCAGCATTTT. J is TRBJ1-5 and V is TRBV28, with D maybe TRBD1 (6 bases). Trimming left V 7 bases short and J 6 bases short, with 16 bases between. From germline, CDR1 is MDHEN and CDR2 SYDVKM. This CDR3 region has 14 residues.

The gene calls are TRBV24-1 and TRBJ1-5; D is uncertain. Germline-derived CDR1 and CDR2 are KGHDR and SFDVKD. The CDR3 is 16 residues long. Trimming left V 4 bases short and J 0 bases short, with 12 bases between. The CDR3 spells CATSDQTGGSNQPQHF. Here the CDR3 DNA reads TGTGCCACCAGTGACCAAACGGGAGGTAGCAATCAGCCCCAGCATTTT.

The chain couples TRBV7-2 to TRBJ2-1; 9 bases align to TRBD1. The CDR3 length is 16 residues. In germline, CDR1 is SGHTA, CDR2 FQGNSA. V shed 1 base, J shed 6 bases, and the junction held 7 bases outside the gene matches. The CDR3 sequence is CASSLEGGQGRNEQFF. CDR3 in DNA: TGTGCCAGCAGCTTAGAGGGGGGACAGGGACGCAATGAGCAGTTCTTC.

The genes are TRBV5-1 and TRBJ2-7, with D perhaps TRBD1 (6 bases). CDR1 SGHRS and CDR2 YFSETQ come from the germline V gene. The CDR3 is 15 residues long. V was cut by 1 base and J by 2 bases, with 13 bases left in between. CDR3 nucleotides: TGCGCCAGCAGCTTGATCGGGGCAGGGGCCTACGAGCAGTACTTC. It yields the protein CASSLIGAGAYEQYF. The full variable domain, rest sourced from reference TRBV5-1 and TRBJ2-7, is KAGVTQTPRYLIKTRGQQVTLSCSPISGHRSVSWYQQTPGQGLQFLFEYFSETQRNKGNFPGRFSGRQFSNSRSEMNVSTLELGDSALYLCASSLIGAGAYEQYFGPGTRLTVT.

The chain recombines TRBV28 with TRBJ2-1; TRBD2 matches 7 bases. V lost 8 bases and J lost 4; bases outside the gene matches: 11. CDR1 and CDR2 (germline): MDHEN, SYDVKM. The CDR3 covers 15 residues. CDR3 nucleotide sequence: TGTGCCAGCCCTCCCGGGAGCGGGACTTACAATGAGCAGTTCTTC. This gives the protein CASPPGSGTYNEQFF.

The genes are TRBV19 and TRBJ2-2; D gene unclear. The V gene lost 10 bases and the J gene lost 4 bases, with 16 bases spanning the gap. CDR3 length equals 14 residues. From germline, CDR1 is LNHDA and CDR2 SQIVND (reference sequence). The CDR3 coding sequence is TGTGCCACCCAAGACACCGCGTTCACCGGGGAGCTGTTTTTT. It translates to CATQDTAFTGELFF.

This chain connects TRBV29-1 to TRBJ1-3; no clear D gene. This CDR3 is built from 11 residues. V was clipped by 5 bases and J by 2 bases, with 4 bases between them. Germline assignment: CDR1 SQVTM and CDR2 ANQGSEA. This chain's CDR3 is CSVHTGNTIYF. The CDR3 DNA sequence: TGCAGCGTTCACACTGGAAACACCATATATTTT.

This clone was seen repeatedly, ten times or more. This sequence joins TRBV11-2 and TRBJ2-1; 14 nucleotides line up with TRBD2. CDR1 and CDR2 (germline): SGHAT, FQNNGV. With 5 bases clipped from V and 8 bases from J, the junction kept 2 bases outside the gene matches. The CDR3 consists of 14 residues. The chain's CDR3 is CASSQTSGRDEQFF. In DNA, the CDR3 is TGTGCCAGCAGCCAGACTAGCGGGAGGGATGAGCAGTTCTTC.

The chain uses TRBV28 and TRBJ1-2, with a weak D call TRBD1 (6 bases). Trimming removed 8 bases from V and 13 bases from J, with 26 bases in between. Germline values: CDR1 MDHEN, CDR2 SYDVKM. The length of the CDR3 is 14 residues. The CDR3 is CASSFLVQQGNPTF. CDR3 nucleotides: TGTGCCAGCTCGTTCTTAGTACAACAGGGTAATCCCACCTTC.